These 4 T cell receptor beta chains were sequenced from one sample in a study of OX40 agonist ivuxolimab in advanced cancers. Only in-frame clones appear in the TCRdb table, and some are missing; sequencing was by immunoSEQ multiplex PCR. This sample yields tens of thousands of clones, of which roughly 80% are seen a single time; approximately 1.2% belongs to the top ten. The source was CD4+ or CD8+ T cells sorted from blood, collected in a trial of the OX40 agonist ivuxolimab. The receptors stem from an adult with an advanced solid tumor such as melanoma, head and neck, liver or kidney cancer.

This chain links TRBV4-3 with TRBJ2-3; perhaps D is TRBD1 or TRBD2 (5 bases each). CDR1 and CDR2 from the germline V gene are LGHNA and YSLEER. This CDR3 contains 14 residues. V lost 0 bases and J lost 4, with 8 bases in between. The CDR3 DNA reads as TGCGCCAGCAGCCAAGAAAGGGGAGCAGATACGCAGTATTTT. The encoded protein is CASSQERGADTQYF.

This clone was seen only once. For the CDR3, the DNA is TGTGCCAGCTCACCTGACAGGGTCCACGAGCAGTACTTC. Translation gives CASSPDRVHEQYF. The J gene is TRBJ2-7, the V gene TRBV18; 7 positions agree with TRBD1. The CDR3 contains 13 residues. Germline assignment: CDR1 KGHSH and CDR2 LQKENI. V shed 3 bases, J shed 5 bases, and the junction held 4 bases outside the gene matches.

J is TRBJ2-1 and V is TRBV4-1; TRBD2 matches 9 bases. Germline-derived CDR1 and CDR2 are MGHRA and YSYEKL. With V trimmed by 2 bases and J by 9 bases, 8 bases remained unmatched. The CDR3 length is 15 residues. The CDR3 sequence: CASSQYGGGAGEQFF. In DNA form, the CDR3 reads TGCGCCAGCAGCCAATACGGCGGGGGGGCCGGTGAGCAGTTCTTC.

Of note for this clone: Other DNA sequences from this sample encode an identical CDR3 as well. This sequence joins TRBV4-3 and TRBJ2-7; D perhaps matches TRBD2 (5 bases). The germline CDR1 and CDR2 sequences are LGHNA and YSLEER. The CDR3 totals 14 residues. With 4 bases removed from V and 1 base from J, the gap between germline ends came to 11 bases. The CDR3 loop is CASSPSGISYEQYF. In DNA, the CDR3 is TGCGCCAGCAGCCCTTCGGGGATTTCCTACGAGCAGTACTTC.